The 15 T cell receptor beta chains in this list originate from one sample, sequenced in a study of blood T cell repertoires in COVID-19. The assay was immunoSEQ multiplex PCR, and TCRdb's table has in-frame clones only and misses some. The table includes roughly 180,000 clones, 82% detected once. The specimen sequenced was PBMCs or T cells enriched from blood (not recorded which). These receptors were obtained from a man aged 35 to 55 who had recovered from COVID-19.

This sequence joins TRBV4-1 and TRBJ2-1, with TRBD2 matching over 8 bases. The CDR3 loop spans 18 amino acids. The trim removed 1 base at V and 0 bases at J, leaving 8 bases unmatched. Germline V CDR1 and CDR2: MGHRA, YSYEKL. The DNA of the CDR3 is TGCGCCAGCAGCCAAGGAGCCGCTAGCGGGCCCTCCTACAATGAGCAGTTCTTC. It codes for CASSQGAASGPSYNEQFF.

Only one count was recorded for this clone. CDR3 in DNA: TGTGCCAGCAGTTACTCGGGCGGGAGGGCCCAATCCCCCTACGAGCAGTACTTC. Translating gives CASSYSGGRAQSPYEQYF. This chain uses TRBV6-2 or TRBV6-3 with TRBJ2-7, with 9 bases matching TRBD2. This CDR3 has 18 residues. Unmatched junction bases numbered 11, after V lost 0 bases and J lost 2 bases. CDR1 and CDR2 from the germline V gene are MNHEY and SVGEGT.

The chain is built from TRBV7-2 and TRBJ1-6; 9 nucleotides line up with TRBD1. V lost 5 bases to trimming and J lost 8 bases; unmatched junction nucleotides: 4. CDR1 SGHTA and CDR2 FQGNSA come from the germline V gene. There are 14 residues in the CDR3. The CDR3 nucleotides are TGTGCCAGCAGCCTACAGGGGGCGGATTCACCCCTCCACTTT. Its translation is CASSLQGADSPLHF.

The rearrangement joins TRBV7-3 to TRBJ2-7, with D maybe TRBD2 (6 bases). Germline V gives CDR1 SGHTA, CDR2 FQGTGA. The CDR3 has 16 residues. Trimming stripped 5 bases from V and 7 bases from J, with 24 bases between. CDR3 bases: TGTGCCAGCAGCCTACACGGGACTCCCACGGCGGGGGAGCAGTACTTC. Protein: CASSLHGTPTAGEQYF.

The chain combines TRBV14 with TRBJ2-1, with TRBD1 matching 9 bases. The V and J ends lost 4 bases and 14 bases, in that order; junction bases with no gene match: 9. The CDR3 consists of 13 residues. Germline CDR1 SGHDN, CDR2 FVKESK. CDR3 residues: CASSPTGQGAEFF. The CDR3 nucleotides are TGTGCCAGCAGCCCCACGGGACAGGGCGCTGAGTTCTTC.

The V and J genes are TRBV6-6 and TRBJ2-7; maybe TRBD2 (6 bases). The V gene lost 4 bases and the J gene lost 1 base, with 14 bases spanning the gap. CDR1 is MNHNY, CDR2 SVGAGI, per germline (reference sequence). The length of the CDR3 is 15 residues. CDR3 DNA: TGTGCCAGCAGTTCTGTCCGGGAGCGGTCCTACGAGCAGTACTTC. Translating it yields CASSSVRERSYEQYF.

V and J are TRBV6-6 and TRBJ2-7; tentatively, D is TRBD1 (5 bases). V was clipped by 11 bases and J by 6 bases, with 14 bases between them. Germline V lookup: CDR1 MNHNY, CDR2 SVGAGI (reference sequence). This CDR3 has 11 residues. This CDR3 is CASLGASEQYF. The CDR3 bases are TGTGCCTCCCTTGGGGCGAGCGAGCAGTACTTC.

The chain is built from TRBV28 and TRBJ1-2; D is undetermined. Germline V lookup: CDR1 MDHEN, CDR2 SYDVKM. The CDR3 is made up of 11 amino acids. The germline V and J ends were trimmed by 8 bases and 12 bases, with 16 bases remaining between them. The CDR3 here is CASSLGIIHTF. The CDR3 DNA reads TGTGCCAGCTCCCTCGGGATTATCCACACCTTC.

The chain combines TRBV5-4 with TRBJ1-1; TRBD1 matches 7 bases. The CDR3 spans 13 residues. After removal of 4 bases from V and 3 bases from J, the junction contained 3 bases not matched to a gene. Looked up from germline, CDR1 is SGHNT and CDR2 is YYREEE (reference sequence). DNA of the CDR3: TGTGCCAGCAGCCTTGACAGGGACACTGAAGCTTTCTTT. This translates into CASSLDRDTEAFF.

The chain carries TRBV19 and TRBJ1-3; 8 bases line up with TRBD1. The CDR3 is made up of 15 amino acids. Germline lookup yields CDR1 LNHDA and CDR2 SQIVND (reference sequence). After removal of 3 bases from V and 7 bases from J, the junction contained 8 bases not matched to a gene. CDR3 region: CASSISQDRVNTIYF. The CDR3, as DNA: TGTGCCAGTAGTATTTCACAGGACAGGGTGAACACCATATATTTT.

To note about this clone: The identical CDR3 is also encoded by other nucleotide sequences in the sample. This chain links TRBV28 with TRBJ2-7; D call uncertain. V lost 5 bases and J lost 4, with 9 bases in between. Germline CDR1 reads MDHEN; CDR2 reads SYDVKM. This CDR3 has 12 amino acids. For the CDR3, the DNA is TGTGCCAGCAGTCCACGTCAGTACGAGCAGTACTTC. Protein sequence: CASSPRQYEQYF.

V is TRBV6-1 and J is TRBJ1-5; D unresolved. This CDR3 comprises 17 residues. Trimming shortened V by 3 bases and J by 6 bases, and 21 bases separated the two germline ends. Germline-derived CDR1 and CDR2 are MNHNS and SASEGT. CDR3 in amino acids: CASSDMVRAGSGQPQHF. The CDR3, as DNA: TGTGCCAGCAGTGATATGGTGCGGGCGGGGTCCGGTCAGCCCCAGCATTTT.

V and J are TRBV4-3 and TRBJ1-6; 10 nucleotides line up with TRBD1. In germline, CDR1 is LGHNA, CDR2 YSLEER. The CDR3 sequence is 15 residues long. Unmatched junction bases numbered 7, after V lost 4 bases and J lost 10 bases. CDR3 in amino acids: CASSPGQGKISPLHF. The CDR3 nucleotides read TGCGCCAGCAGCCCGGGACAGGGGAAAATATCACCCCTCCACTTT.

This chain links TRBV2 with TRBJ1-1; the D gene is possibly TRBD1 (5 bases). The germline V and J ends were trimmed by 7 bases and 1 base, with 16 bases remaining between them. Germline CDR1 is SNHLY and CDR2 is FYNNEI. The CDR3 loop spans 15 amino acids. The CDR3 coding sequence is TGTGCCAGCAATGGGCCCATTGACAGGAACACTGAAGCTTTCTTT. Translated: CASNGPIDRNTEAFF.

This clone was recorded a few times. The J gene is TRBJ2-6, the V gene TRBV19; 9 bases match TRBD1. The CDR3 is 20 residues long. In germline, CDR1 is LNHDA, CDR2 SQIVND (reference sequence). J gave up 2 bases and V 0 bases, and 11 bases lay outside the gene matches. DNA of the CDR3: TGTGCCAGTAGTATAGAATTAGGGACAGGGATTTTCCCTGGGGCCAACGTCCTGACTTTC. Translation gives CASSIELGTGIFPGANVLTF.